Listed here are 22 T cell receptor beta chains from one sample, sequenced in a study of blood T cell repertoires in COVID-19. Sequencing was performed with immunoSEQ multiplex PCR; in TCRdb, only in-frame clones are kept and a portion is missing. The sample lists approximately 500,000 clones, 85% to 90% seen once, with less than 9% in the top ten. Sequencing was carried out using peripheral blood. The receptors were sampled from a woman aged 45-65 years with COVID-19, enrolled during active disease.

The rearrangement joins TRBV6-5 to TRBJ1-1; the D gene is possibly TRBD1 (5 bases). CDR1 MNHEY and CDR2 SVGAGI come from the germline V gene. This CDR3 region has 14 residues. V gave up 2 bases and J gave up 12 bases, with 19 bases separating them. The CDR3: CASSYATGGSPTFF. Here the CDR3 DNA reads TGTGCCAGCAGTTACGCAACAGGAGGGTCCCCCACTTTCTTT.

The CDR3 DNA follows: TGTGCCAGCAGTTATAGCCAGGGGAGCAATCAGCCCCAGCATTTT. Its translation: CASSYSQGSNQPQHF. The chain uses TRBV6-5 and TRBJ1-5, with D possibly TRBD1 on 6 matching bases. The length of the CDR3 is 15 residues. Trimming left V 3 bases short and J 1 base short, with 10 bases between. Germline CDR1 reads MNHEY; CDR2 reads SVGAGI.

This clone is a singleton in its sample. V is TRBV18 and J is TRBJ2-3; the D is unclear. Germline CDR1 KGHSH, CDR2 LQKENI. With 1 base removed from V and 6 bases from J, the gap between germline ends came to 5 bases. The CDR3 extends over 12 amino acids. The CDR3 sequence is CASSPLSDTQYF. The CDR3 nucleotides are TGTGCCAGCTCACCACTCTCCGATACGCAGTATTTT.

The chain uses TRBV10-3 and TRBJ1-1; weak D call: TRBD1 (5 bases). V was trimmed by 6 bases and J by 4 bases, leaving 12 bases between them. CDR1 is ENHRY and CDR2 is SYGVKD in the germline V gene. This CDR3 has 13 amino acids. For the CDR3, the DNA is TGTGCCATCAGCTACGACAGTTCCACTGAAGCTTTCTTT. Amino acids: CAISYDSSTEAFF.

Written as DNA, the CDR3 is TGTGCCAGCAGCTCCGGACAGTTCATGAACACTGAAGCTTTCTTT. This translates into CASSSGQFMNTEAFF. The rearrangement joins TRBV7-3 to TRBJ1-1; tentatively, D is TRBD1 (6 bases). The germline V gene encodes CDR1 SGHTA and CDR2 FQGTGA. Trimming cost V 4 bases and J 0 bases, with 12 bases left between them. The CDR3 contains 15 residues.

The J gene is TRBJ1-1, the V gene TRBV5-1; D remains ambiguous. The ends were cut back, 7 bases at V and 4 bases at J, with 14 bases in the middle. The CDR3 has 13 amino acids. Looked up from germline, CDR1 is SGHRS and CDR2 is YFSETQ. CDR3 amino acids: CASGTPSGTEAFF. Written as DNA, the CDR3 is TGCGCCAGCGGAACACCTTCGGGCACTGAAGCTTTCTTT.

The V call is TRBV15, the J call TRBJ2-7; D possibly corresponds to TRBD2 (5 bases). Trimming left V 3 bases short and J 0 bases short, with 6 bases between. The CDR3 consists of 13 residues. Germline CDR1 LNHNV, CDR2 YYDKDF (reference sequence). CDR3 coding DNA: TGTGCCACCAGCAGGGGGAGCTCCTACGAGCAGTACTTC. Translation: CATSRGSSYEQYF. Using reference TRBV15 and TRBJ2-7 for the parts outside the CDR3, the full variable domain is DAMVIQNPRYQVTQFGKPVTLSCSQTLNHNVMYWYQQKSSQAPKLLFHYYDKDFNNEADTPDNFQSRRPNTSFCFLDIRSPGLGDTAMYLCATSRGSSYEQYFGPGTRLTVT.

The chain is built from TRBV28 and TRBJ1-5; 8 nucleotides agree with TRBD1. There are 17 residues in the CDR3. V lost 2 bases, J lost 9 bases, and 15 bases stayed unmatched. Germline lookup yields CDR1 MDHEN and CDR2 SYDVKM. DNA of the CDR3: TGTGCCAGCAGTTTACGTAATCCCGGGACAGGTCTATCGCCCCAGCATTTT. This codes for CASSLRNPGTGLSPQHF.

This sequence joins TRBV2 and TRBJ1-6, with 8 bases identical to TRBD1. Germline loops: CDR1 SNHLY, CDR2 FYNNEI. Losses at the gene ends were 2 bases for V and 9 bases for J; bases not matched to a gene: 6. The CDR3 is made up of 15 amino acids. CDR3 bases: TGTGCCAGCAGTGAAAGAGGACAGGGTGGTTCACCCCTCCACTTT. This sequence encodes CASSERGQGGSPLHF.

This clone was seen only once. The V call is TRBV5-1, the J call TRBJ1-1; maybe TRBD1 (6 bases). This CDR3 spans 14 amino acids. Trimming left V 3 bases short and J 5 bases short, with 14 bases between. Germline CDR1 SGHRS, CDR2 YFSETQ. The CDR3 reads CASSSRSGVTEAFF. The CDR3 DNA sequence: TGCGCCAGCAGCTCCCGTTCAGGGGTAACTGAAGCTTTCTTT.

This chain joins TRBV10-3 and TRBJ1-2; the D is unclear. Looked up from germline, CDR1 is ENHRY and CDR2 is SYGVKD. The CDR3 covers 12 residues. Trimming removed 3 bases at V and 6 bases at J, with 8 bases between. DNA of the CDR3: TGTGCCATCAGTGAAGTAGGAGATGGCTACACCTTC. This gives the protein CAISEVGDGYTF.

This clone was observed a single time. Other DNA variants within this sample encode the same CDR3. The chain uses TRBV5-4 and TRBJ1-2; a possible D gene is TRBD1 (5 bases). Germline values: CDR1 SGHNT, CDR2 YYREEE (reference sequence). V lost 1 base to trimming and J lost 1 base, with 8 bases between them. The CDR3 is made up of 14 amino acids. CDR3 sequence: CASSLRGSNYGYTF. The CDR3 DNA reads TGTGCCAGCAGCTTGCGGGGGAGTAACTATGGCTACACCTTC.

This sequence joins TRBV11-1 and TRBJ2-7; maybe TRBD2 (5 bases). This CDR3 contains 13 residues. V dropped 3 bases and J dropped 5 bases, with 11 bases sitting between them. Germline-derived CDR1 and CDR2 are SGHAT and FQDESV (reference sequence). The CDR3 protein is CASSFEAVNEQYF. In DNA, the CDR3 is TGTGCCAGCAGCTTTGAAGCGGTTAACGAGCAGTACTTC. Full variable domain (rest looked up from reference TRBV11-1 and TRBJ2-7): EAEVAQSPRYKITEKSQAVAFWCDPISGHATLYWYRQILGQGPELLVQFQDESVVDDSQLPKDRFSAERLKGVDSTLKIQPAELGDSAMYLCASSFEAVNEQYFGPGTRLTVT.

The rearrangement links TRBV2 to TRBJ2-7; D is undetermined. The V and J ends lost 4 bases and 0 bases respectively, with 16 bases between them. The CDR3 spans 16 residues. The germline V gene encodes CDR1 SNHLY and CDR2 FYNNEI. Here the CDR3 reads CASSGRQELSSYEQYF. The CDR3 nucleotides are TGTGCCAGCAGTGGACGACAAGAGTTGAGCTCCTACGAGCAGTACTTC. The variable domain in full, with the rest retrieved from reference TRBV2 and TRBJ2-7, is EPEVTQTPSHQVTQMGQEVILRCVPISNHLYFYWYRQILGQKVEFLVSFYNNEISEKSEIFDDQFSVERPDGSNFTLKIRSTKLEDSAMYFCASSGRQELSSYEQYFGPGTRLTVT.

The chain combines TRBV30 with TRBJ2-5; maybe TRBD2 (6 bases). V was pared by 5 bases and J by 1 base, with 8 bases between. Germline V gene lookup returns CDR1 GTSNPN and CDR2 SVGIG (reference sequence). This CDR3 has 12 residues. In DNA, the CDR3 is TGTGCCTGGGGACTATCCCAAGAGACCCAGTACTTC. It is translated as CAWGLSQETQYF.

This chain connects TRBV5-4 to TRBJ2-1; D ambiguous. V was pared by 4 bases and J by 1 base, with 12 bases between. The CDR3 is 15 residues long. The germline gives CDR1 SGHNT, CDR2 YYREEE (reference sequence). CDR3 coding DNA: TGTGCCAGCAGCCGGCCGTACAGTTCCTACAATGAGCAGTTCTTC. It is translated as CASSRPYSSYNEQFF.

This rearrangement joins TRBV6-5 to TRBJ1-2; possibly TRBD1 for D (5 bases). CDR1 MNHEY and CDR2 SVGAGI come from the germline V gene. This CDR3 is 13 amino acids long. V was trimmed by 9 bases and J by 8 bases, leaving 19 bases between them. CDR3 in DNA: TGTGCCAGTCGGCCGGGAGGGGTCGGGGGCTACACCTTC. Its translation is CASRPGGVGGYTF.

The rearrangement links TRBV30 to TRBJ1-2; 7 nucleotides match TRBD1. J was trimmed by 4 bases and V by 3 bases; bases with no gene match: 8. There are 14 residues in the CDR3. Germline V gene lookup returns CDR1 GTSNPN and CDR2 SVGIG (reference sequence). CDR3 DNA: TGTGCCTGGAGCAGCAACCGGGACAGCTATGGCTACACCTTC. This encodes CAWSSNRDSYGYTF.

This chain links TRBV4-1 with TRBJ2-7, with D maybe TRBD2 (6 bases). V was pared by 1 base and J by 3 bases, with 13 bases between. CDR1 and CDR2 from the germline V gene are MGHRA and YSYEKL. The CDR3 runs 15 residues. CDR3 nucleotide sequence: TGCGCCAGCAGCCAAGGGGGACTGGACTTCTACGAGCAGTACTTC. Encoded protein: CASSQGGLDFYEQYF.

This sequence joins TRBV2 and TRBJ1-3; tentatively, D is TRBD1 (5 bases). The germline V gene encodes CDR1 SNHLY and CDR2 FYNNEI. Trimming cost V 5 bases and J 0 bases, with 14 bases left between them. The CDR3 length is 16 residues. CDR3 residues: CASSSDSSFSGNTIYF. DNA of the CDR3: TGTGCCAGCAGTTCCGACAGCTCTTTCTCTGGAAACACCATATATTTT.

The chain is built from TRBV30 and TRBJ2-2; D possibly corresponds to TRBD2 (6 bases). There are 13 residues in the CDR3. Looked up from germline, CDR1 is GTSNPN and CDR2 is SVGIG (reference sequence). Trimming stripped 1 base from V and 8 bases from J, with 11 bases between. CDR3 coding DNA: TGTGCCTGGAGTGCCACGGGGGATGGGGAGCTGTTTTTT. Its translation: CAWSATGDGELFF.

This clone was recorded only once. The chain joins TRBV21-1 to TRBJ2-3; the table's D gene call, TRBD1, was not cross checked with the DNA. TRBV21-1 is annotated as a pseudogene. This CDR3 contains 21 residues. CDR3 residues: CASSKDGTPDLGWAGADTQYF. The DNA for the CDR3 is TGTGCCAGCAGCAAAGATGGGACCCCAGACCTGGGATGGGCAGGGGCAGATACGCAGTATTTT.